The rows below give T cell receptor beta chains drawn from one sample of a study of blood T cell repertoires in COVID-19. The table came from immunoSEQ multiplex PCR; TCRdb's copy has only in-frame clones and leaves some out. The sample carries hundreds of thousands of clones, roughly 90% recorded once. The specimen sequenced was peripheral blood. The source is a woman aged 45 to 65 with acute or convalescent COVID-19. Both conserved end residues are part of each CDR3. Clone size is shown for a subset of rows, as once, few, many or a class of expanded clone.

TRBV11-1	few	TRBJ2-7	CASSSQGYEQYF
TRBV9	NA	TRBJ2-3	CASSTTFSGTGYDTDTQYF
TRBV5-1	NA	TRBJ2-5	CASSESTSGQETQYF
TRBV7-2	NA	TRBJ2-2	CASTGTSGTGELFF
TRBV5-1	NA	TRBJ2-2	CASSLRAGPNTGELFF
TRBV30	NA	TRBJ1-5	CACIGQGAGQPQHF
TRBV29-1	NA	TRBJ1-1	CSVEEQIEAFF
TRBV11-2	NA	TRBJ2-1	CASSPRGSGASYNEQFF
TRBV6-2/TRBV6-3	NA	TRBJ2-7	CASSRSGGASYEQYF
TRBV3-1/TRBV3-2	NA	TRBJ2-1	CASSTLGQDNEQFF
TRBV6-5	NA	TRBJ1-1	CASSPGQGYTEAFF
TRBV4-3	NA	TRBJ2-1	CASSSEGTGDGNEQFF
TRBV5-8	NA	TRBJ1-1	CASSFGQGLDTEAFF
TRBV5-6	NA	TRBJ2-5	CASSRGLQETQYF
TRBV7-8	few	TRBJ2-3	CASSLGTRNKDTQYF
TRBV6-2/TRBV6-3	few	TRBJ2-3	CASSYSGGGPDTQYF
TRBV7-3	once	TRBJ2-1	CASSPLGGYNEQFF
TRBV5-4	NA	TRBJ1-2	CASTQGGRNYGYTF
TRBV7-6	NA	TRBJ2-7	CASSRNYEQYF
TRBV5-1	NA	TRBJ2-3	CASSTGLAGASDTQYF
TRBV5-4	NA	TRBJ1-2	CASSLGWAATSSGYTF
TRBV7-6	NA	TRBJ2-7	CASSLGTTLVDEQYF
TRBV6-5	NA	TRBJ2-7	CASTFSPGIYEQYF
TRBV6-5	once	TRBJ1-1	CASAWDRNTEAFF
TRBV6-2/TRBV6-3	NA	TRBJ1-5	CASSYRPGQGNQPQHF
TRBV19	once	TRBJ2-1	CASRVRRRTSGSSEQFF
TRBV29-1	NA	TRBJ2-1	CSPLRGSSYNEQFF
TRBV6-5	once	TRBJ1-2	CASTEGVGYTF
TRBV10-3	NA	TRBJ1-6	CAISGRGGQFNSPLHF
TRBV27	NA	TRBJ2-6	CASSTTGFSGANVLTF
TRBV30	medium-sized	TRBJ2-7	CAWSGNLNRDSYEQYF
TRBV10-2	NA	TRBJ2-3	CASSGGGGGGTDTQYF
TRBV7-9	NA	TRBJ1-5	CASSRGTSQPQHF
TRBV18	few	TRBJ2-5	CASSPIAQTQYF
TRBV3-1/TRBV3-2	NA	TRBJ2-6	CASSQDCRGVGPGANVLTF
TRBV19	NA	TRBJ2-2	CATGLAGGNTGELFF
TRBV6-5	NA	TRBJ1-1	CASSYSKGFSTEAFF
TRBV9	NA	TRBJ1-4	CASSAPGTGFEKLFF
TRBV27	once	TRBJ2-3	CASTPVGSGGDTQYF
TRBV12-3/TRBV12-4	NA	TRBJ1-1	CASSPLETEAFF
TRBV11-3	few	TRBJ1-1	CASSPGTGGNTEAFF
TRBV18	NA	TRBJ1-1	CASSPLRTGKGTEAFF
TRBV6-1	NA	TRBJ2-7	CASSEGLAGPYEQYF
TRBV7-9	once	TRBJ1-2	CASSFDRDYGYTF
TRBV11-2	NA	TRBJ2-5	CASSLEGFWTSGGLEETQYF
TRBV6-2/TRBV6-3	NA	TRBJ1-6	CASSYYALRDSPLHF
TRBV5-1	NA	TRBJ1-2	CASSLEGQVVNGYTF
TRBV5-1	NA	TRBJ2-1	CASSSGQGAPREQFF
TRBV23-1	NA	TRBJ1-2	CASNGAGPYGYTF
TRBV6-2/TRBV6-3	NA	TRBJ2-2	CASSWDRSNTGELFF
TRBV15	NA	TRBJ1-5	CATSREGTGVNQPQHF
TRBV6-5	NA	TRBJ1-2	CASSYGQGWAYTF
TRBV2	NA	TRBJ2-2	CASRWTGAGELFF
TRBV6-2/TRBV6-3	NA	TRBJ2-1	CASSKPGLVRRNEQFF
TRBV25-1	NA	TRBJ2-3	CASSGPSTDTQYF